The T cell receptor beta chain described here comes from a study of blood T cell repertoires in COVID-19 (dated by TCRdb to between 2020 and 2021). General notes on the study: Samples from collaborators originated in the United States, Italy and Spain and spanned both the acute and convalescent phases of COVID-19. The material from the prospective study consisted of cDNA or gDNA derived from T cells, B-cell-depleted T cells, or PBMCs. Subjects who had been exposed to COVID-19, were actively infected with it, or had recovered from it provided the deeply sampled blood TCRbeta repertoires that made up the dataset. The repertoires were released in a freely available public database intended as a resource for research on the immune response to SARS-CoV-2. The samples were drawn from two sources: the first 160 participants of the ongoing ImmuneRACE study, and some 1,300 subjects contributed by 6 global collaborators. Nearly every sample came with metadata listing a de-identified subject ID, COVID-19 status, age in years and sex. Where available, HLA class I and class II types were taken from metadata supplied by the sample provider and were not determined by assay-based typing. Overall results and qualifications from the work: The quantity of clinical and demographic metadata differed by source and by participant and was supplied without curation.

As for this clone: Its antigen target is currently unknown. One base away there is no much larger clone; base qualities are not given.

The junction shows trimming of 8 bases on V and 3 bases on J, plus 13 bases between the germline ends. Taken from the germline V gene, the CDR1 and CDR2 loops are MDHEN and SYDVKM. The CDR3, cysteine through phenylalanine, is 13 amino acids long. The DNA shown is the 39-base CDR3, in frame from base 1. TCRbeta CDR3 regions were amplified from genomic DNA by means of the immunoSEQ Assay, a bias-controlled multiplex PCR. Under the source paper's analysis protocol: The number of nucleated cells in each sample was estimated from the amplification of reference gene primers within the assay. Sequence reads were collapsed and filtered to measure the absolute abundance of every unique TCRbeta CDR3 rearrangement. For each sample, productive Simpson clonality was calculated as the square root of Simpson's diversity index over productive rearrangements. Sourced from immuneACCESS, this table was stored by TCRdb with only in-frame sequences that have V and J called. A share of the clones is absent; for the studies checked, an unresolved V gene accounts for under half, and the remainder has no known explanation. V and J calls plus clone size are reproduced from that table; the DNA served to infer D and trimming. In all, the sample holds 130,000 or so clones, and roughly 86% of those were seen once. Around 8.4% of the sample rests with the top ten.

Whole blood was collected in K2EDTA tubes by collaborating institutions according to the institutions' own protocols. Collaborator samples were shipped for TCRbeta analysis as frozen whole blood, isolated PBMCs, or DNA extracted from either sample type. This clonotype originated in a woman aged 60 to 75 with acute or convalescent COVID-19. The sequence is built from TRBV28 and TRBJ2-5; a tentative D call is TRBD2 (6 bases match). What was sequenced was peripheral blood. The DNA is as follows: TGTGCCAGCCAAAGGAGGGTCAAAGAGACCCAGTACTTC. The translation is CASQRRVKETQYF. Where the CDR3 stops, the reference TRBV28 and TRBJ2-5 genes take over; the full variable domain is DVKVTQSSRYLVKRTGEKVFLECVQDMDHENMFWYRQDPGLGLRLIYFSYDVKMKEKGDIPEGYSVSREKKERFSLILESASTNQTSMYLCASQRRVKETQYFGPGTRLLVL.